This T cell receptor (beta chain) was recorded in a study of OX40 agonist ivuxolimab in advanced cancers. Across the study: Patients received ivuxolimab, an intravenous treatment, every 2 weeks at 0.01 to 10 mg/kg. Three patients, one with hepatocellular carcinoma and two with cutaneous melanoma, responded partially.

The CDR3 totals 12 residues. Between the trimmed V and J ends, which lost 5 bases and 6 bases, there was a span of 9 bases. Germline CDR1 reads MNHNS; CDR2 reads SASEGT. This clone was detected a few times. The same CDR3 arises from other DNA sequences in this sample as well. The data were produced by immunoSEQ multiplex PCR, yet TCRdb's version contains in-frame clones alone and is incomplete. The data contain about 76,000 clones, about 85% of them singletons. The sequencing here drew on CD4+ or CD8+ T cells sorted from blood, taken in a trial of the OX40 agonist ivuxolimab. The clonotype originates from an adult with an advanced solid tumor such as melanoma, head and neck, liver or kidney cancer. This chain uses TRBV6-1 with TRBJ2-3; D is perhaps TRBD1 (6 bases). CDR3 sequence (DNA): TGTGCCAGCAGTCTTAGGGGGGATACGCAGTATTTT. It encodes CASSLRGDTQYF.